These T cell receptor beta chains were read from a single sample in a study of T-cell reconstitution after alpha-beta-depleted transplantation in children. TCRdb re-analysed the PCR reads in MiXCR, keeping a single row per CDR3 protein. The sample has a few hundred thousand distinct CDR3 sequences, about a sixth seen once. This material consisted of PBMCs, mostly from graft donor cells, taken 360 days after TCRalphabeta/CD19-depleted stem cell transplant. All receptors derive from a boy under two years old who had a stem cell transplant for Wiskott-Aldrich syndrome, so the T cells may come from the graft donor. Each CDR3 is given with its conserved first and last residue. Each record gives: CDR3 protein, CDR3 DNA, V gene, clone size, J gene, D gene. D genes are given only for firm matches. The listing skips clone size in some rows; elsewhere it reads once, few, many or a size class.

CDR3aa: CASSYSGYYYGYTF
CDR3nt: TGTGCCAGCAGTTACTCGGGCTACTACTACGGCTACACCTTC
v_gene: TRBV6-2/TRBV6-3
abundance: few
j_gene: TRBJ1-2
d_gene: NA

CDR3aa: CASSLGTSGGREQFF
CDR3nt: TGTGCCAGCAGCTTAGGGACTAGCGGGGGGCGTGAGCAGTTCTTC
v_gene: TRBV7-8
abundance: few
j_gene: TRBJ2-1
d_gene: TRBD2

CDR3aa: CASSQRAGAETQYF
CDR3nt: TGTGCCAGCAGTCAAAGGGCAGGAGCAGAGACCCAGTACTTC
v_gene: TRBV12-3/TRBV12-4
abundance: many
j_gene: TRBJ2-5
d_gene: NA

CDR3aa: CASSLAGLAGVAQRTDTQYF
CDR3nt: TGTGCCAGCAGTTTAGCGGGACTAGCGGGAGTGGCGCAGCGCACAGATACGCAGTATTTT
v_gene: TRBV12-3/TRBV12-4
abundance: few
j_gene: TRBJ2-3
d_gene: TRBD2

CDR3aa: CASSQAWSQVTYEQYF
CDR3nt: TGCGCCAGCAGCCAAGCGTGGTCCCAGGTTACCTACGAGCAGTACTTC
v_gene: TRBV4-3
abundance: few
j_gene: TRBJ2-7
d_gene: NA

CDR3aa: CASSLGGKETQYF
CDR3nt: TGTGCCAGCAGCTTAGGAGGGAAAGAGACCCAGTACTTC
v_gene: TRBV7-2
abundance: few
j_gene: TRBJ2-5
d_gene: NA

CDR3aa: CASSQATSGRFGTQYF
CDR3nt: TGCGCCAGCAGCCAAGCCACTAGCGGGAGGTTCGGGACCCAGTACTTC
v_gene: TRBV4-3
abundance: NA
j_gene: TRBJ2-5
d_gene: TRBD2

CDR3aa: CASRSQREGRTYEQYF
CDR3nt: TGCGCCAGCAGATCTCAGCGGGAGGGCCGAACCTACGAGCAGTACTTC
v_gene: TRBV10-2
abundance: NA
j_gene: TRBJ2-7
d_gene: TRBD2

CDR3aa: CAISENRATEAFF
CDR3nt: TGTGCCATCAGTGAGAACAGGGCAACTGAAGCTTTCTTT
v_gene: TRBV10-3
abundance: few
j_gene: TRBJ1-1
d_gene: NA

CDR3aa: CASSPDRDNEQFF
CDR3nt: TGTGCCAGCAGCCCAGACAGGGACAATGAGCAGTTCTTC
v_gene: TRBV12-3/TRBV12-4
abundance: once
j_gene: TRBJ2-1
d_gene: TRBD1

CDR3aa: CASSPLAGGPNEQFF
CDR3nt: TGTGCCAGCAGCCCCCTAGCGGGAGGGCCAAATGAGCAGTTCTTC
v_gene: TRBV7-9
abundance: NA
j_gene: TRBJ2-1
d_gene: TRBD2

CDR3aa: CASRRQGAADYEQYF
CDR3nt: TGTGCCAGCAGGCGACAGGGGGCGGCTGACTACGAGCAGTACTTC
v_gene: TRBV6-1
abundance: few
j_gene: TRBJ2-7
d_gene: TRBD1

CDR3aa: CASSQERQGWRNIQYF
CDR3nt: TGCGCCAGCAGCCAAGAGCGGCAGGGTTGGAGAAACATTCAGTACTTC
v_gene: TRBV4-3
abundance: NA
j_gene: TRBJ2-4
d_gene: NA

CDR3aa: CASRWGTFQETQYF
CDR3nt: TGTGCCAGCAGATGGGGAACCTTCCAAGAGACCCAGTACTTC
v_gene: TRBV12-3/TRBV12-4
abundance: few
j_gene: TRBJ2-5
d_gene: NA

CDR3aa: CASSYSKRFSYEQYF
CDR3nt: TGTGCCAGCAGTTACTCGAAGAGGTTCTCATACGAGCAGTACTTC
v_gene: TRBV6-5
abundance: NA
j_gene: TRBJ2-7
d_gene: NA

CDR3aa: CASSARTGSEQYF
CDR3nt: TGTGCCAGCAGCGCCAGGACAGGGTCCGAGCAGTACTTC
v_gene: TRBV7-9
abundance: NA
j_gene: TRBJ2-7
d_gene: TRBD1

CDR3aa: CASSQGTEYYYGYTF
CDR3nt: TGCGCCAGCAGCCAAGGCACAGAGTATTACTATGGCTACACCTTC
v_gene: TRBV4-1
abundance: few
j_gene: TRBJ1-2
d_gene: NA

CDR3aa: CASTTGPFYEQYF
CDR3nt: TGCGCCAGCACTACGGGACCCTTTTACGAGCAGTACTTC
v_gene: TRBV10-2
abundance: NA
j_gene: TRBJ2-7
d_gene: NA

CDR3aa: CSARGYTEAFF
CDR3nt: TGCAGTGCTAGGGGGTACACTGAAGCTTTCTTT
v_gene: TRBV20-1
abundance: few
j_gene: TRBJ1-1
d_gene: NA

CDR3aa: CASSLVQADYEQYF
CDR3nt: TGCGCCAGCAGCTTGGTCCAGGCGGACTACGAGCAGTACTTC
v_gene: TRBV5-1
abundance: few
j_gene: TRBJ2-7
d_gene: NA

CDR3aa: CSAIRGRSYGYTF
CDR3nt: TGCAGTGCTATTAGGGGGCGCAGCTATGGCTACACCTTC
v_gene: TRBV20-1
abundance: NA
j_gene: TRBJ1-2
d_gene: TRBD1

CDR3aa: CSVAPPGLAHNEQFF
CDR3nt: TGCAGCGTTGCCCCGCCGGGACTAGCGCACAATGAGCAGTTCTTC
v_gene: TRBV29-1
abundance: NA
j_gene: TRBJ2-1
d_gene: TRBD2

CDR3aa: CASSQAPEAGKGNQPQHF
CDR3nt: TGCGCCAGCAGCCAAGCACCTGAGGCAGGGAAGGGAAATCAGCCCCAGCATTTT
v_gene: TRBV4-1
abundance: NA
j_gene: TRBJ1-5
d_gene: NA

CDR3aa: CASSRNAIYEQYF
CDR3nt: TGTGCCAGCAGCCGAAACGCGATCTACGAGCAGTACTTC
v_gene: TRBV7-9
abundance: NA
j_gene: TRBJ2-7
d_gene: NA

CDR3aa: CASSGYEWNEQFF
CDR3nt: TGTGCCAGCAGCGGATATGAATGGAATGAGCAGTTCTTC
v_gene: TRBV11-3
abundance: once
j_gene: TRBJ2-1
d_gene: NA

CDR3aa: CATSDPGTAVYNEQFF
CDR3nt: TGTGCCACCAGTGATCCGGGGACGGCAGTCTACAATGAGCAGTTCTTC
v_gene: TRBV24-1
abundance: many
j_gene: TRBJ2-1
d_gene: NA

CDR3aa: CASSSPDRGVYEQFF
CDR3nt: TGTGCCAGCAGCTCCCCGGACAGGGGAGTATATGAGCAGTTCTTC
v_gene: TRBV7-2
abundance: few
j_gene: TRBJ2-1
d_gene: TRBD1

CDR3aa: CASSYKEPPYNEQFF
CDR3nt: TGTGCCAGCAGTTACAAGGAGCCTCCCTACAATGAGCAGTTCTTC
v_gene: TRBV6-5
abundance: few
j_gene: TRBJ2-1
d_gene: NA

CDR3aa: CASSDRGIYEQYF
CDR3nt: TGTGCCAGCAGCGACAGGGGAATCTACGAGCAGTACTTC
v_gene: TRBV12-3/TRBV12-4
abundance: many
j_gene: TRBJ2-7
d_gene: TRBD1

CDR3aa: CSASTSGTSDTQYF
CDR3nt: TGCAGTGCTAGTACTAGCGGGACCTCAGATACGCAGTATTTT
v_gene: TRBV20-1
abundance: NA
j_gene: TRBJ2-3
d_gene: TRBD2

CDR3aa: CASRDRGRTKNIQYF
CDR3nt: TGTGCCAGCAGAGACAGGGGGCGAACCAAAAACATTCAGTACTTC
v_gene: TRBV12-3/TRBV12-4
abundance: few
j_gene: TRBJ2-4
d_gene: TRBD1

CDR3aa: CSVAQTNTGELFF
CDR3nt: TGCAGCGTTGCCCAGACGAACACCGGGGAGCTGTTTTTT
v_gene: TRBV29-1
abundance: few
j_gene: TRBJ2-2
d_gene: NA

CDR3aa: CSARSRPTGELFF
CDR3nt: TGCAGTGCTAGGTCGAGGCCCACCGGGGAGCTGTTTTTT
v_gene: TRBV20-1
abundance: NA
j_gene: TRBJ2-2
d_gene: NA

CDR3aa: CASSSRTDFYEQYF
CDR3nt: TGTGCCAGCAGCTCGAGGACAGACTTCTACGAGCAGTACTTC
v_gene: TRBV7-9
abundance: NA
j_gene: TRBJ2-7
d_gene: NA

CDR3aa: CASRRPLLREVTGELFF
CDR3nt: TGTGCCAGCAGGAGACCCCTACTGCGGGAGGTAACCGGGGAGCTGTTTTTT
v_gene: TRBV7-9
abundance: few
j_gene: TRBJ2-2
d_gene: TRBD2

CDR3aa: CASYQTGVNEQFF
CDR3nt: TGTGCCAGCTACCAAACAGGGGTCAATGAGCAGTTCTTC
v_gene: TRBV6-6
abundance: NA
j_gene: TRBJ2-1
d_gene: TRBD1

CDR3aa: CSAIGGSSYEQYF
CDR3nt: TGCAGTGCTATAGGCGGCAGCTCCTACGAGCAGTACTTC
v_gene: TRBV20-1
abundance: few
j_gene: TRBJ2-7
d_gene: NA

CDR3aa: CASSSNPLQGFF
CDR3nt: TGTGCCAGCAGTTCCAACCCTCTTCAGGGCTTCTTT
v_gene: TRBV12-3/TRBV12-4
abundance: NA
j_gene: TRBJ1-1
d_gene: NA

CDR3aa: CASSLAVGPDRTDTQYF
CDR3nt: TGCGCCAGCAGCTTGGCCGTGGGGCCTGACCGCACAGATACGCAGTATTTT
v_gene: TRBV5-1
abundance: many
j_gene: TRBJ2-3
d_gene: NA

CDR3aa: CASSFQLLAGGETQYF
CDR3nt: TGTGCCAGCAGCTTCCAACTACTAGCGGGAGGGGAGACCCAGTACTTC
v_gene: TRBV7-2
abundance: NA
j_gene: TRBJ2-5
d_gene: TRBD2

CDR3aa: CASSLKRGLANTGELFF
CDR3nt: TGTGCCAGCAGCTTAAAGCGAGGACTAGCGAACACCGGGGAGCTGTTTTTT
v_gene: TRBV7-2
abundance: NA
j_gene: TRBJ2-2
d_gene: TRBD2

CDR3aa: CATSDSTGRSYEQYF
CDR3nt: TGTGCCACCAGTGATTCAACAGGGCGGTCCTACGAGCAGTACTTC
v_gene: TRBV24-1
abundance: NA
j_gene: TRBJ2-7
d_gene: NA

CDR3aa: CSARDPNQFPTDTQYF
CDR3nt: TGCAGTGCTAGAGATCCTAATCAATTTCCAACAGATACGCAGTATTTT
v_gene: TRBV20-1
abundance: NA
j_gene: TRBJ2-3
d_gene: NA

CDR3aa: CASRVAGELFF
CDR3nt: TGTGCCAGCCGAGTAGCCGGGGAGCTGTTTTTT
v_gene: TRBV6-2/TRBV6-3
abundance: many
j_gene: TRBJ2-2
d_gene: NA

CDR3aa: CASSHLAQIQETQYF
CDR3nt: TGTGCCAGCAGCCATCTCGCCCAGATTCAAGAGACCCAGTACTTC
v_gene: TRBV3-1
abundance: NA
j_gene: TRBJ2-5
d_gene: NA

CDR3aa: CASSLRASFYNEQFF
CDR3nt: TGTGCCAGCAGTTTAAGGGCTAGCTTCTACAATGAGCAGTTCTTC
v_gene: TRBV27
abundance: NA
j_gene: TRBJ2-1
d_gene: NA

CDR3aa: CASSRVSGEQYF
CDR3nt: TGTGCCAGCAGTCGGGTCTCGGGGGAGCAGTACTTC
v_gene: TRBV12-3/TRBV12-4
abundance: few
j_gene: TRBJ2-7
d_gene: NA

CDR3aa: CASSFRGRGLYEQYF
CDR3nt: TGTGCCAGCAGTTTCCGCGGGAGGGGTCTTTACGAGCAGTACTTC
v_gene: TRBV12-3/TRBV12-4
abundance: few
j_gene: TRBJ2-7
d_gene: TRBD2

CDR3aa: CASSYSRKGARGTEAFF
CDR3nt: TGTGCCAGCAGTTACTCGCGAAAGGGGGCGCGTGGCACTGAAGCTTTCTTT
v_gene: TRBV6-5
abundance: few
j_gene: TRBJ1-1
d_gene: TRBD1

CDR3aa: CASSSSTYNEQFF
CDR3nt: TGTGCCAGCAGTTCCTCTACCTACAATGAGCAGTTCTTC
v_gene: TRBV12-3/TRBV12-4
abundance: few
j_gene: TRBJ2-1
d_gene: NA

CDR3aa: CASSGFWETQYF
CDR3nt: TGTGCCAGCAGTGGTTTTTGGGAGACCCAGTACTTC
v_gene: TRBV2
abundance: NA
j_gene: TRBJ2-5
d_gene: NA